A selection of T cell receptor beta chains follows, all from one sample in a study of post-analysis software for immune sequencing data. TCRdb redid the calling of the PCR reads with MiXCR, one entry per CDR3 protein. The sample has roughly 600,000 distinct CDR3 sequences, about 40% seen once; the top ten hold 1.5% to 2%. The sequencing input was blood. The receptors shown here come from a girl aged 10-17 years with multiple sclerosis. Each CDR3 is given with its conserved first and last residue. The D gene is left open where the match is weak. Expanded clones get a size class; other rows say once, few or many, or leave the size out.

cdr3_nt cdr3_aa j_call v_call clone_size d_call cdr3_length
TGTGCCAGCAGCTTAGGGCAGGGAGAGACAGATACGCAGTATTTT CASSLGQGETDTQYF TRBJ2-3 TRBV7-7 few - 15
TGTGCCAGCAGTCCGGAAGGGCCTCGGGAGCCCCAGCATTTT CASSPEGPREPQHF TRBJ1-5 TRBV3-1 once - 14
TGTGCCAGCAGCTTGGGTTCTCAGGGGGCCGCCGGGGAGCTGTTTTTT CASSLGSQGAAGELFF TRBJ2-2 TRBV5-5 - TRBD1 16
TGTGCCAGCAGCTTATCCGGGCTTGGGGCCAATGAGCAGTTCTTC CASSLSGLGANEQFF TRBJ2-1 TRBV7-9 few - 15
TGTGCCAGCAGCATGGGACGGCTCTACGAGCAGTACTTC CASSMGRLYEQYF TRBJ2-7 TRBV7-9 - - 13
TGCGCCAGCAGCTCCCGACGGACTAGCGGCGAGACACAAGAGACCCAGTACTTC CASSSRRTSGETQETQYF TRBJ2-5 TRBV4-1 - TRBD2 18
TGTGCCTGGAGTAGACCGGGACAGGAAGCTCAGCCCCAGCATTTT CAWSRPGQEAQPQHF TRBJ1-5 TRBV30 - TRBD1 15
TGTGCCAGCAGCTACAATCCAACTAGCGGGAGTTACGAGCAGTACTTC CASSYNPTSGSYEQYF TRBJ2-7 TRBV7-8 few TRBD2 16
TGTGCCAGCAGCGCAATGGACATTTCGAACTATGGCTACACCTTC CASSAMDISNYGYTF TRBJ1-2 TRBV7-9 - - 15
TGTGCCAGCAGTTTGGGAGGTAGCGGGAGGACAGATACGCAGTATTTT CASSLGGSGRTDTQYF TRBJ2-3 TRBV12-3/TRBV12-4 - TRBD2 16
TGTGCCAGCAGTTTTATAGGGGGGAGCCCAGATACGCAGTATTTT CASSFIGGSPDTQYF TRBJ2-3 TRBV27 - - 15
TGTGCCAGCAGCTTCTACGGGACTTCCCGCCCCTACGAGCAGTACTTC CASSFYGTSRPYEQYF TRBJ2-7 TRBV7-6 few - 16
TGTGCCAGCAGCCGGGACAGGGCAGCTGCGGGCTATGGCTACACCTTC CASSRDRAAAGYGYTF TRBJ1-2 TRBV27 - TRBD1 16
TGTGCCAGCAGCGTTGACAGGGGGAACACTGAAGCTTTCTTT CASSVDRGNTEAFF TRBJ1-1 TRBV9 few TRBD1 14
TGTGCCACAGCTCCCGGGCCGCTTGGCTACGAGCAGTACTTC CATAPGPLGYEQYF TRBJ2-7 TRBV10-3 few - 14
TGTGCCAGCTCGCCCGAGGGCGGTCGGGGCTATGGCTACACCTTC CASSPEGGRGYGYTF TRBJ1-2 TRBV18 few - 15
TGTGCCACCGCCAACAACAGGGGAAGGGGTAATGAAAAACTGTTTTTT CATANNRGRGNEKLFF TRBJ1-4 TRBV10-3 - TRBD1 16
TGTGCCAGCAGGGACAGGGGGATGTACGAGCAGTACTTC CASRDRGMYEQYF TRBJ2-7 TRBV27 - TRBD1 13
TGTGCCAGCAGCTCCTCCGGGACACCTAGCTCCTACGAGCAGTACTTC CASSSSGTPSSYEQYF TRBJ2-7 TRBV5-5 - - 16
TGCAGTGCTACGAGCGGGGGCCCGAACACTGAAGCTTTCTTT CSATSGGPNTEAFF TRBJ1-1 TRBV20-1 - - 14
TGTGCCAGCAGCTCCATAAGTACTAGCTCGGTCACCGGGGAGCTGTTTTTT CASSSISTSSVTGELFF TRBJ2-2 TRBV11-3 - - 17
TGTGCCAGCAGGCCGATAATAAGGGCAGATACGCAGTATTTT CASRPIIRADTQYF TRBJ2-3 TRBV6-6 few - 14
TGTGCCATCAGTGAGTCTCCGGGGGAAACAGAGACCCAGTACTTC CAISESPGETETQYF TRBJ2-5 TRBV10-3 few - 15
TGTGCCAGTGGAGGGGGGGATACGCAGTATTTT CASGGGDTQYF TRBJ2-3 TRBV12-3/TRBV12-4 - - 11
TGCAGTGCTCTTCGGCGCGGGGAGACCCAGTACTTC CSALRRGETQYF TRBJ2-5 TRBV20-1 few - 12
TGTGCCAGCGCACGGGACTCCAACTACGAGCAGTACTTC CASARDSNYEQYF TRBJ2-7 TRBV27 - - 13
TGCAGTGCTAGAGATGGGGGGAACAACCAAGAGACCCAGTACTTC CSARDGGNNQETQYF TRBJ2-5 TRBV20-1 few - 15
TGTGCCAGCAGCGTAGGGTTCGATGAGCAGTTCTTC CASSVGFDEQFF TRBJ2-1 TRBV9 few - 12
TGTGCCACCAGCCTAAAGCGCGGGGATACGCAGTATTTT CATSLKRGDTQYF TRBJ2-3 TRBV24-1 - - 13
TGTGCCAGCAGCCCTGTTAGCGGGTTCCAAGAGACCCAGTACTTC CASSPVSGFQETQYF TRBJ2-5 TRBV7-2 - TRBD2 15
TGTGCCAGCAGTTTATCGGGGGTCACTCAGTACTTC CASSLSGVTQYF TRBJ2-5 TRBV12-3/TRBV12-4 - - 12
TGTGCCAGCAGCTCCCCAGGGGGTATGGATGGCTACACCTTC CASSSPGGMDGYTF TRBJ1-2 TRBV13 - TRBD1 14
TGCGCCAGCAGCTTGAGAGAAATCCGTGAGCAGTTCTTC CASSLREIREQFF TRBJ2-1 TRBV5-1 few - 13
TGCGCCAGCAGTGAGTCGGGACAGGGTGATAATGAGCAGTTCTTC CASSESGQGDNEQFF TRBJ2-1 TRBV10-1 - TRBD1 15
TGTGCCAGCAGCCTATCGGGACAGGGGAACTATGGCTACACCTTC CASSLSGQGNYGYTF TRBJ1-2 TRBV7-8 - TRBD1 15
TGTGCCAGCAGTACAGCCCTGAACACTGAAGCTTTCTTT CASSTALNTEAFF TRBJ1-1 TRBV7-3 few - 13
TGCGCCAGCAGCCCCCGTGAGAGGGAGGGAGGCTACACCTTC CASSPREREGGYTF TRBJ1-2 TRBV4-1 - - 14
TGTGCCAGCAGCCCCCCCACAGGGGACCAAGAGACCCAGTACTTC CASSPPTGDQETQYF TRBJ2-5 TRBV7-9 - TRBD1 15
TGCAGTGCTACAAACCCGGGGACAGGGAGCTCCTACGAGCAGTACTTC CSATNPGTGSSYEQYF TRBJ2-7 TRBV20-1 - TRBD1 16